This is a list of T cell receptor beta chains from one sample in a study of prognosis after radiotherapy for stage I lung cancer. TCRdb used MiXCR to reprocess the multiplex PCR reads, holding one entry per CDR3 protein. The sample holds around 26,000 distinct CDR3 sequences; roughly 46% are singletons and the top ten take 15%. Sequenced material: PBMCs, taken before or after stereotactic body radiation therapy (not recorded which). Receptors were obtained from a donor over 45 with non-small cell lung cancer. Each CDR3 is given with its conserved first and last residue. D genes are given only for firm matches. The size entry is marked missing in some rows and otherwise reads once, few, many or a size class.

J	size	V	D	CDR3	DNA
TRBJ2-1	many	TRBV5-6	TRBD2	CASSSRLAGAGNEQFF	TGTGCCAGCAGCTCCCGACTAGCGGGAGCTGGGAATGAGCAGTTCTTC
TRBJ1-1	once	TRBV27	.	CASSSVQGGNTEAFF	TGTGCCAGCAGTTCCGTCCAAGGCGGTAACACTGAAGCTTTCTTT
TRBJ2-7	.	TRBV5-1	.	CASSASAAFSYEQYF	TGCGCCAGCAGCGCGTCGGCAGCGTTCTCCTACGAGCAGTACTTC
TRBJ1-5	.	TRBV12-3/TRBV12-4	.	CASSLSGRIGQPQHF	TGTGCCAGCAGTTTATCGGGAAGGATTGGTCAGCCCCAGCATTTT
TRBJ2-2	many	TRBV11-2	.	CAGRARALSTGELFF	TGTGCCGGCAGGGCTAGGGCACTTAGCACCGGGGAGCTGTTTTTT
TRBJ1-1	many	TRBV16	.	CASRRIQGDTEAFF	TGTGCCAGCCGAAGGATACAGGGCGACACTGAAGCTTTCTTT
TRBJ1-3	.	TRBV30	.	CAFKRGSGNTIYF	TGTGCCTTCAAGCGGGGCTCTGGAAACACCATATATTTT
TRBJ2-1	many	TRBV7-9	.	CASSLYSRLNNEQFF	TGTGCCAGCAGCTTATATTCCAGACTAAACAATGAGCAGTTCTTC
TRBJ2-7	medium-sized	TRBV6-2/TRBV6-3	.	CASSYVGYEQYF	TGTGCCAGCAGTTACGTGGGGTACGAGCAGTACTTC
TRBJ2-7	.	TRBV6-2/TRBV6-3	TRBD2	CASSGGLVVIYEQYF	TGTGCCAGCAGTGGGGGACTAGTCGTAATCTACGAGCAGTACTTC
TRBJ1-3	.	TRBV30	.	CSWSRYGGLTGNTIYF	TGTTCCTGGAGTCGGTACGGAGGACTTACTGGAAACACCATATATTTT
TRBJ1-1	once	TRBV27	TRBD1	CTSSPSTGAYTEAFF	TGTACCAGCAGTCCCTCGACAGGGGCCTACACTGAAGCTTTCTTT
TRBJ2-1	.	TRBV5-1	TRBD1	CASSVDRGFGEQFF	TGCGCCAGCAGCGTGGACAGGGGATTCGGTGAGCAGTTCTTC
TRBJ2-1	.	TRBV19	TRBD2	CASSVRGAYNEQFF	TGTGCCAGTAGTGTCCGGGGGGCCTACAATGAGCAGTTCTTC
TRBJ2-5	.	TRBV20-1	.	CSDRTKGSETQYF	TGCAGTGATAGAACGAAAGGTTCAGAGACCCAGTACTTC
TRBJ2-5	many	TRBV3-1	.	CASSTQRERGSRQETQYF	TGTGCCAGCAGCACGCAACGGGAGAGGGGGAGTAGGCAAGAGACCCAGTACTTC
TRBJ2-3	.	TRBV6-1	.	CASGELGLNTDTQYF	TGTGCCAGCGGCGAACTAGGGCTAAACACAGATACGCAGTATTTT
TRBJ2-7	.	TRBV7-9	.	CASSHSSVGDEQYF	TGTGCCAGCAGCCACAGTAGTGTGGGGGACGAGCAGTACTTC
TRBJ2-2	.	TRBV14	.	CASSQASYTGELFF	TGTGCCAGCAGCCAAGCAAGTTACACCGGGGAGCTGTTTTTT
TRBJ1-6	.	TRBV30	.	CAWSYGGYNSPLHF	TGTGCCTGGAGTTACGGGGGATATAATTCACCCCTCCACTTT
TRBJ2-3	.	TRBV20-1	TRBD1	CSARRGRTGSTDTQYF	TGCAGTGCCCGCAGGGGACGGACAGGGAGCACAGATACGCAGTATTTT
TRBJ1-1	many	TRBV11-3	.	CASSLDGGRSDTEAFF	TGTGCCAGCAGCTTAGATGGAGGTAGGAGTGACACTGAAGCTTTCTTT
TRBJ1-1	.	TRBV7-2	.	CASSLAGQTEKAFF	TGTGCCAGCAGCTTAGCCGGACAAACTGAGAAAGCTTTCTTT
TRBJ1-2	.	TRBV2	TRBD1	CASIHSWDSVRSNYGYTF	TGTGCCAGCATCCATAGCTGGGACAGTGTGAGGTCTAACTATGGCTACACCTTC
TRBJ1-1	.	TRBV6-1	.	CASSLGPASFF	TGTGCCAGCAGCCTTGGGCCTGCATCTTTCTTT
TRBJ2-1	many	TRBV7-3	.	CASSPPDSSYNEQFF	TGTGCCAGCAGCCCCCCTGACAGCTCCTACAATGAGCAGTTCTTC
TRBJ2-3	many	TRBV28	.	CASSLRSIDTQYF	TGTGCCAGCAGTTTACGCTCTATAGATACGCAGTATTTT
TRBJ2-2	.	TRBV6-1	.	CAIMLGPDLSNTGELFF	TGTGCCATCATGTTGGGGCCGGACCTCTCGAACACCGGGGAGCTGTTTTTT
TRBJ1-2	many	TRBV20-1	TRBD1	CIPGDRFYGYTF	TGCATCCCTGGGGACAGGTTCTATGGCTACACCTTC
TRBJ2-5	many	TRBV2	.	CASSVNFEETQYF	TGTGCCAGCAGTGTAAACTTTGAAGAGACCCAGTACTTC
TRBJ1-1	.	TRBV7-9	.	CASSYHHVLNTEAFF	TGTGCCAGCAGTTACCATCATGTCCTGAACACTGAAGCTTTCTTT
TRBJ2-7	medium-sized	TRBV7-8	TRBD1	CASSPRDRAYEQYF	TGTGCCAGCAGCCCCAGGGACAGAGCCTACGAGCAGTACTTC
TRBJ2-2	many	TRBV7-3	.	CASSLRAGELFF	TGTGCCAGCAGCTTAAGGGCCGGGGAGCTGTTTTTT